Below are 8 T cell receptor beta chains sequenced from a single sample in a study of T cell responses to AZD1222 COVID-19 vaccine. TCRdb's copy holds only in-frame clones and misses some; the assay was immunoSEQ multiplex PCR. The table lists some 150,000 clones, roughly 85% of them singletons, with approximately 8% in the top ten. Sequencing was performed on peripheral blood, taken 28 days after the second dose of the MenACWY control vaccine. The receptor set was obtained from an adult who received the MenACWY meningococcal vaccine as a control.

This sequence joins TRBV19 and TRBJ2-1, with unresolved D. Germline CDR1 is LNHDA and CDR2 is SQIVND (reference sequence). Trimming shortened V by 5 bases and J by 8 bases, and 16 bases separated the two germline ends. The CDR3 is 14 residues long. The CDR3 nucleotides are TGTGCCAGTAGTCCATCTCGGGTCATCGATGAGCAGTTCTTC. Protein sequence: CASSPSRVIDEQFF.

The J gene is TRBJ2-7, the V gene TRBV23-1; D could derive from TRBD1 or TRBD2 (5 bases each). TRBV23-1 is an open reading frame, and its role is uncertain. Trimming shortened V by 8 bases and J by 0 bases, and 11 bases separated the two germline ends. The CDR3 is made up of 13 amino acids. CDR3 loop: CASGGGPSYEQYV. The CDR3 DNA reads TGCGCCAGCGGGGGTGGGCCCTCCTACGAGCAGTACGTC.

The chain uses TRBV2 and TRBJ2-1; 7 nucleotides match TRBD2. Losses at the gene ends were 2 bases for V and 10 bases for J; bases not matched to a gene: 11. The CDR3 is 15 amino acids. CDR1 is SNHLY and CDR2 is FYNNEI in the germline V gene. The CDR3 loop reads CASSESAGVSGEQFF. The CDR3 nucleotides are TGTGCCAGCAGTGAATCTGCGGGAGTCAGCGGGGAGCAGTTCTTC.

This clone was seen more than once but under ten times. At the DNA level, this CDR3 is encoded by other sequences in the same sample as well. This rearrangement joins TRBV20-1 to TRBJ1-2; D is uncertain. Germline CDR1 is DFQATT and CDR2 is SNEGSKA (reference sequence). The CDR3 sequence is 11 residues long. The V and J ends lost 6 bases and 2 bases respectively, with 7 bases between them. CDR3 amino acids: CSARVNYGYTF. The CDR3 DNA reads as TGCAGTGCCCGGGTGAACTATGGCTACACCTTC.

The rearrangement links TRBV7-9 to TRBJ2-2; TRBD1 agrees at 12 bases. In germline, CDR1 is SEHNR, CDR2 FQNEAQ (reference sequence). The CDR3 is 15 residues long. Trimming removed 5 bases from V and 6 bases from J; junction bases left unmatched: 4. CDR3 nucleotide sequence: TGTGCCAGCAGCGGGACAGGGGGCGAGGCCGGGGAGCTGTTTTTT. Its translation: CASSGTGGEAGELFF.

In its sample, this clone was seen a few times. The chain employs TRBV30 and TRBJ1-2; a weak D match, TRBD1 (6 bases). CDR3 length: 13 residues. Trimming took off 3 bases at V and 8 bases at J, with 16 bases between the two ends. The germline CDR1 and CDR2 sequences are GTSNPN and SVGIG (reference sequence). The CDR3 sequence is CAWSPVPGVGYTF. DNA for the CDR3: TGTGCCTGGAGCCCTGTCCCAGGGGTGGGCTACACCTTC.

This rearrangement joins TRBV27 to TRBJ2-5; tentatively, D is TRBD2 (5 bases). V lost 1 base, J lost 5 bases, and 11 bases lay in between. CDR3 length equals 14 residues. Germline values: CDR1 MNHEY, CDR2 SMNVEV (reference sequence). The CDR3 DNA is TGTGCCAGCAGTTTATACGGGGTAGGCGAGACCCAGTACTTC. Protein product: CASSLYGVGETQYF.

This clone was picked up one time. The chain couples TRBV23-1 to TRBJ2-4, with no clear D. TRBV23-1 is designated an ORF whose function remains uncertain. The CDR3 is 16 residues long. Trimming took 0 bases from V and 0 from J, leaving 9 bases between them. The CDR3 bases are TGCGCCAGCAGTCAATCGGTCCGTCTAGCCAAAAACATTCAGTACTTC. Its translation is CASSQSVRLAKNIQYF.